One sample yielded the 14 T cell receptor beta chains listed below, sequenced in a study of blood T cells in healthy people across ages. Through a sample-barcoded 5' primer and a J-beta primer mix, a second PCR was run for roughly 6 to 11 cycles. TCRdb ran MiXCR on the 5' RACE reads and lists one entry per CDR3 protein. The sample contains fewer than 2,000,000 distinct CDR3 sequences, roughly a third of which appear only once. Sequences were obtained from blood. These receptors all stem from a woman in her twenties or thirties in good health.

The sample holds many counts of this clonotype. A junction boundary mismatches the germline segment, possibly from a read error. The V and J genes are TRBV28 and TRBJ2-5, with 10 bases lining up with TRBD2. Germline CDR1 and CDR2: MDHEN and SYDVKM. This CDR3 has 13 amino acids. The CDR3 loop is CASSLSGRETQYF. CDR3 nucleotide sequence: TGCGCCAGCAGCCTTAGCGGGAGGGAGACCCAGTACTTC.

The chain employs TRBV7-6 and TRBJ2-7; 9 bases agree with TRBD1. This CDR3 is 15 amino acids long. Germline loops: CDR1 SGHVS, CDR2 FNYEAQ. V was clipped by 6 bases and J by 2 bases; unmatched bases: 8. The CDR3 spells CASSPNRGQAYEQYF. In DNA, the CDR3 is TGTGCCAGCAGTCCGAACAGGGGGCAGGCCTACGAGCAGTACTTC.

The chain carries TRBV6-5 and TRBJ1-2; maybe TRBD1 (5 bases). Germline CDR1 and CDR2: MNHEY and SVGAGI. V was trimmed by 0 bases and J by 4 bases, leaving 6 bases between them. The CDR3 contains 13 residues. The CDR3: CASSYSDSYGYTF. CDR3 sequence (DNA): TGTGCCAGCAGTTACTCCGACAGCTATGGCTACACCTTC.

This clonotype was detected once. The rearrangement uses TRBV9 and TRBJ2-3, with a tentative D call TRBD2 (6 bases). The CDR3 length is 16 residues. Germline CDR1 is SGDLS and CDR2 is YYNGEE. The germline V and J ends were trimmed by 4 bases and 2 bases, with 17 bases remaining between them. The chain's CDR3 is CASSPGLVEYTDTQYF. DNA for the CDR3: TGTGCCAGCAGCCCGGGACTCGTGGAGTACACAGATACGCAGTATTTT.

The chain uses TRBV4-1 and TRBJ2-5; 13 bases are a match to TRBD2. V dropped 4 bases and J dropped 5; count of bases not matched to a gene: 10. This CDR3 comprises 17 residues. From germline, CDR1 is MGHRA and CDR2 YSYEKL. The CDR3 DNA sequence: TGCGCCAGCAGCCCGAGGACTAGCGGGGGTCGTGGGGAGACCCAGTACTTC. Its protein is CASSPRTSGGRGETQYF.

The rearrangement uses TRBV5-5 and TRBJ2-3; TRBD2 agrees at 9 bases. V was clipped by 0 bases and J by 4 bases; unmatched bases: 6. CDR1 and CDR2 from the germline V gene are SGHKS and YYEKEE (reference sequence). The CDR3 is made up of 16 amino acids. The chain's CDR3 is CASSLGGTSSADTQYF. CDR3 sequence (DNA): TGTGCCAGCAGCTTGGGTGGGACTAGCAGCGCAGATACGCAGTATTTT.

The genes are TRBV28 and TRBJ2-3; TRBD2 matches at 7 bases. The V gene end was trimmed by 6 bases and the J gene end by 5 bases; junction bases not matched to a gene: 23. Per germline, CDR1 MDHEN and CDR2 SYDVKM. The CDR3 contains 19 residues. CDR3 bases: TGTGCCAGCAGCCATCCCTCTGGCGGGGGACGAATCCGGGGAGATACGCAGTATTTT. Amino acids: CASSHPSGGGRIRGDTQYF.

The chain carries TRBV20-1 and TRBJ2-1, with 10 bases aligning to TRBD2. This CDR3 comprises 15 residues. Germline loops: CDR1 DFQATT, CDR2 SNEGSKA (reference sequence). V lost 5 bases and J lost 2; bases outside the gene matches: 6. The CDR3 spells CSAWSTSGAYNEQFF. CDR3 bases: TGCAGTGCTTGGAGCACTAGCGGGGCCTACAATGAGCAGTTCTTC.

This clonotype has ten or more counts. J is TRBJ2-6 and V is TRBV25-1; D unresolved. Trimming took off 1 base at V and 0 bases at J, with 7 bases between the two ends. Germline V gives CDR1 MGHDK, CDR2 SYGVNS. The CDR3 contains 16 residues. Here the CDR3 DNA reads TGTGCCAGCAGTGAATTGCGGAACTCTGGGGCCAACGTCCTGACTTTC. Encoded protein: CASSELRNSGANVLTF.

The chain joins TRBV29-1 to TRBJ2-7, with D uncertain. CDR1 is SQVTM and CDR2 is ANQGSEA in the germline V gene. Deletions cut 6 bases from V and 0 bases from J, with 24 bases between. The CDR3 runs 17 residues. For the CDR3, the DNA is TGCAGCGTGGCCCCGCTCCCCGGAGCAAGGAGCTCCTACGAGCAGTACTTC. Its translation: CSVAPLPGARSSYEQYF.

The chain is built from TRBV20-1 and TRBJ2-7, with a weak D call TRBD1 (5 bases). The V gene's germline CDR1 is DFQATT and CDR2 SNEGSKA (reference sequence). The CDR3 sequence is 15 residues long. Trimming took off 6 bases at V and 0 bases at J, with 18 bases between the two ends. CDR3 sequence reads: CSAVRRIQGSYEQYF. CDR3 bases: TGCAGTGCCGTTAGAAGAATCCAGGGCTCCTACGAGCAGTACTTC.

Concerning this clonotype itself: Just one base apart from a much larger clone, this may be a read error. The chain recombines TRBV7-2 with TRBJ2-1, with 10 bases lining up with TRBD1. This CDR3 has 15 amino acids. Germline loops: CDR1 SGHTA, CDR2 FQGNSA. CDR3 DNA sequence: TGTGCCAGCAGCGGGCAGGGACAGGGGTACAATGAGCGGTTCTTC. This codes for CASSGQGQGYNERFF.

Turning to this clonotype: One end of the junction does not line up with germline, which may come from a read error. V and J are TRBV12-3 or TRBV12-4 and TRBJ2-1; no clear D. This CDR3 region has 13 residues. For the CDR3, the DNA is TGCGCCAGCAGCTTAGAAGGGTCGAATGAGCAGTTCTTC. It is translated as CASSLEGSNEQFF.

The chain couples TRBV11-2 to TRBJ2-5, with D tentatively TRBD1 or TRBD2 (5 bases each). Trimming took off 4 bases at V and 0 bases at J, with 21 bases between the two ends. The CDR3 length is 18 residues. CDR1 SGHAT and CDR2 FQNNGV come from the germline V gene. The CDR3 DNA reads as TGTGCCAGCAGCTGCCTGATCCGGGACGGAGCGTACCAAGAGACCCAGTACTTC. It yields the protein CASSCLIRDGAYQETQYF.